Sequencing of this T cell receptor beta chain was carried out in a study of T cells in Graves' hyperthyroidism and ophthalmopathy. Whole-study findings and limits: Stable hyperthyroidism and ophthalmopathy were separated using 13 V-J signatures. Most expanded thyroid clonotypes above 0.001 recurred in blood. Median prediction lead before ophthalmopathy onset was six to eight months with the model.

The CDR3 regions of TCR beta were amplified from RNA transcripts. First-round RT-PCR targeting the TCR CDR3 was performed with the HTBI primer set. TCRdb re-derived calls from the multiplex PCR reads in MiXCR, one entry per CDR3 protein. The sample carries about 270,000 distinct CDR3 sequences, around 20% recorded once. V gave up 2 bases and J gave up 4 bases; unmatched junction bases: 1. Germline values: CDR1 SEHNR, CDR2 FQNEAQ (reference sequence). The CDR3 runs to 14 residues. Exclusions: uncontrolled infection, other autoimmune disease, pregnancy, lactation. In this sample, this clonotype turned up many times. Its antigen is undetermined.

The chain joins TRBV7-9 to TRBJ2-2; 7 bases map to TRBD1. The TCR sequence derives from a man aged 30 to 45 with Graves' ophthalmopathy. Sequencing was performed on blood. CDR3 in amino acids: CASSLRGLTGELFF. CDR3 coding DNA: TGTGCCAGCAGCTTAAGGGGGCTCACCGGGGAGCTGTTTTTT.